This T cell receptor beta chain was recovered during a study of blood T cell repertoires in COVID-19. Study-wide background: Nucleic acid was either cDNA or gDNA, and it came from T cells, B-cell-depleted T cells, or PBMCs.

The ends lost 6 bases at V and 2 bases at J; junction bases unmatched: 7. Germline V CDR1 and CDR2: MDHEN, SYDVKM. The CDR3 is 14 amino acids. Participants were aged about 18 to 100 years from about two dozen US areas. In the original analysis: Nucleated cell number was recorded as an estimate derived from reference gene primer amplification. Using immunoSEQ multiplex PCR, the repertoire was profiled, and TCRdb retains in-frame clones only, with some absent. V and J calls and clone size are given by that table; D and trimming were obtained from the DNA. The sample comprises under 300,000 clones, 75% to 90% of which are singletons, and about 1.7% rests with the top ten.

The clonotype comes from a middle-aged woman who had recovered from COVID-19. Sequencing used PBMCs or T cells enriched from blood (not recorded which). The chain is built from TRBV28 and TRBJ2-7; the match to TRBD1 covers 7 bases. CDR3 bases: TGTGCCAGCAGCCTACAGGGGAATCCCTACGAGCAGTACTTC. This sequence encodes CASSLQGNPYEQYF.